These 10 T cell receptor beta chains came from one sample sequenced in a study of ipilimumab plus nivolumab after autologous stem cell transplantation. Profiled with immunoSEQ multiplex PCR; TCRdb holds only in-frame clones, not every one. The data hold some 43,000 clones, with 70% to 90% observed a single time. Sequences were derived from PBMCs, sampled in a trial of ipilimumab plus nivolumab as post-transplant consolidation. Receptors were obtained from a male donor with multiple myeloma.

The V gene is TRBV7-2, the J gene TRBJ2-3; D may match TRBD1 or TRBD2 (5 bases each). Per the germline V gene, CDR1 is SGHTA and CDR2 is FQGNSA. V dropped 5 bases and J dropped 0 bases, with 15 bases sitting between them. The CDR3 sequence is 16 residues long. CDR3 sequence reads: CASSPMGRTSTDTQYF. The CDR3 DNA sequence: TGTGCCAGCAGCCCAATGGGACGGACAAGCACAGATACGCAGTATTTT.

The chain uses TRBV4-1 and TRBJ1-4, with D unresolved. Trimming took 8 bases from V and 7 from J, leaving 14 bases between them. Germline CDR1 MGHRA, CDR2 YSYEKL. CDR3 size: 13 residues. Here the CDR3 reads CASARGQREKLFF. CDR3 in DNA: TGCGCCAGCGCCCGAGGGCAGCGTGAAAAACTGTTTTTT.

CDR3 in amino acids: CASTTGQGNHGELFF. CDR3 DNA: TGCGCCAGCACGACCGGACAGGGGAATCACGGGGAGCTGTTTTTT. The chain employs TRBV5-1 and TRBJ2-2; 9 bases map to TRBD1. The germline V gene has CDR1 SGHRS and CDR2 YFSETQ. This CDR3 is 15 amino acids long. Trimming at V came to 6 bases and at J to 7 bases, leaving 10 bases not matched to a gene.

The chain is built from TRBV25-1 and TRBJ1-6; a possible D gene is TRBD1 (5 bases). This CDR3 region has 13 residues. V lost 5 bases and J 7 bases, leaving 9 bases between the germline ends. In germline, CDR1 is MGHDK, CDR2 SYGVNS. CDR3 loop: CASSTQGNSPLHF. In nucleotides, the CDR3 is TGTGCCAGCAGTACTCAGGGAAATTCACCCCTCCACTTT.

The chain combines TRBV6-5 with TRBJ1-4; 8 nucleotides agree with TRBD1. V was pared by 6 bases and J by 8 bases, with 11 bases of the junction left unmatched. CDR1 is MNHEY, CDR2 SVGAGI, per germline. CDR3 length: 15 amino acids. The CDR3 coding sequence is TGTGCCAGCAGACCCCCGGGACAGGCGACCGAAAAACTGTTTTTT. This codes for CASRPPGQATEKLFF.

This sequence joins TRBV5-1 and TRBJ1-4, with TRBD1 as a possible D gene (5 bases). CDR1 is SGHRS and CDR2 is YFSETQ in the germline V gene. The CDR3 extends over 16 amino acids. V lost 1 base, J lost 7 bases, and 17 bases lay in between. The CDR3 region has the DNA TGCGCCAGCAGCTTGCGCTCTTTTGGGGACGGTGAAAAACTGTTTTTT. Protein product: CASSLRSFGDGEKLFF.

J is TRBJ2-7 and V is TRBV6-5; 7 nucleotides align to TRBD1. Germline V gives CDR1 MNHEY, CDR2 SVGAGI. The CDR3 extends over 12 amino acids. V lost 8 bases, J lost 6 bases, and 7 bases stayed unmatched. The CDR3 sequence is CASSRQGREQYF. The CDR3 DNA reads TGTGCCAGCTCCCGACAGGGACGCGAGCAGTACTTC.

The chain recombines TRBV21-1 with TRBJ2-7; the table gives TRBD1 as D, unverified against the DNA. TRBV21-1 is a pseudogene. The CDR3 contains 17 residues. CDR3 DNA: TGTGCCAGCAGCAGACGGACAGACGACCTTCACTCCTACGAGCAGTACTTC. This translates into CASSRRTDDLHSYEQYF.

The V and J genes are TRBV18 and TRBJ1-3; D is undetermined. This CDR3 is 16 amino acids long. The germline gives CDR1 KGHSH, CDR2 LQKENI. Trimming took 3 bases from V and 0 from J, leaving 12 bases between them. This CDR3 is CASSPPGVFSGNTIYF. The CDR3 DNA sequence: TGTGCCAGCTCACCCCCCGGGGTTTTCTCTGGAAACACCATATATTTT.

The V gene is TRBV2, the J gene TRBJ2-3; 7 nucleotides align to TRBD2. From germline, CDR1 is SNHLY and CDR2 FYNNEI. The CDR3 covers 15 residues. V gave up 5 bases and J gave up 3 bases; unmatched junction bases: 8. The CDR3 sequence is CASSRETRGTDTQYF. CDR3 nucleotide sequence: TGTGCCAGCAGTCGGGAGACGCGGGGGACAGATACGCAGTATTTT.